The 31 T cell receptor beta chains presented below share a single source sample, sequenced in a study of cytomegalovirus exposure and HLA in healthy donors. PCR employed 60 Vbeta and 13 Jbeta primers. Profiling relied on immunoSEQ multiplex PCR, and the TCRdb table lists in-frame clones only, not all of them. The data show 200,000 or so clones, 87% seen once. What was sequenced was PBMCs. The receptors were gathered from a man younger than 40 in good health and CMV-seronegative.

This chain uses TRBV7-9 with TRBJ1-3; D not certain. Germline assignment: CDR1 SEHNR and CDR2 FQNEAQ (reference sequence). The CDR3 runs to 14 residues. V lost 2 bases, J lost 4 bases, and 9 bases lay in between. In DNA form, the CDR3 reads TGTGCCAGCAGCTTAATTTCTCTGGGAAACACCATATATTTT. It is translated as CASSLISLGNTIYF.

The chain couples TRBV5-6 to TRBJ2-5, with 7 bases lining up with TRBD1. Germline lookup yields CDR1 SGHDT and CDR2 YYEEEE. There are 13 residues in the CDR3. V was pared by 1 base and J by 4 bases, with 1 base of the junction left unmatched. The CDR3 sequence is CASSLWTGETQYF. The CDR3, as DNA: TGTGCCAGCAGCTTGTGGACAGGAGAGACCCAGTACTTC.

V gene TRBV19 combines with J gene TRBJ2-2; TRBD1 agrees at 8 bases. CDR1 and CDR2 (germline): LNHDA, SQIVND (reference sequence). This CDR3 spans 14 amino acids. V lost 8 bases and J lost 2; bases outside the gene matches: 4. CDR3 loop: CASAGGKNTGELFF. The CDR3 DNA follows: TGTGCCAGTGCAGGGGGCAAAAACACCGGGGAGCTGTTTTTT.

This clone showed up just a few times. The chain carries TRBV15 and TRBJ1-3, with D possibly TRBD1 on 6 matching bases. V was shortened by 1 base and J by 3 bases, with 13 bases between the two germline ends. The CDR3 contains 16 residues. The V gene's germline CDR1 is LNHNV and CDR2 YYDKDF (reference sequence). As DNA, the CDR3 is TGTGCCACCAGCAGAGCAACTTACAGGGTTGGAAACACCATATATTTT. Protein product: CATSRATYRVGNTIYF.

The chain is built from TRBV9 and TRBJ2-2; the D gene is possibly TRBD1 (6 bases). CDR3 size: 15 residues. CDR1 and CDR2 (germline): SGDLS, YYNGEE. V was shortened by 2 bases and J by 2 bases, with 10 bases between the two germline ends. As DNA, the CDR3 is TGTGCCAGCAGCGTTACAGGGCAAAACACCGGGGAGCTGTTTTTT. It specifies CASSVTGQNTGELFF.

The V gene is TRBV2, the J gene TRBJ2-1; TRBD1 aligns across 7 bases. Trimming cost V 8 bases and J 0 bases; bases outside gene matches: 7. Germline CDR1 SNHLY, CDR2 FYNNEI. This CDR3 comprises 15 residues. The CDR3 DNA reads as TGTGCCAGCGGACCGACAGGGAACTCCTACAATGAGCAGTTCTTC. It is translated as CASGPTGNSYNEQFF.

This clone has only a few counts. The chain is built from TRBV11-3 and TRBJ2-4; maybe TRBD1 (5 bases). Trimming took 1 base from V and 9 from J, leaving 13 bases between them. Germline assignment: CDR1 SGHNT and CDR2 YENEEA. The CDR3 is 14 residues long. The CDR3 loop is CASSLGDLGAIQYF. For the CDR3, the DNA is TGTGCCAGCAGCTTAGGAGACTTAGGGGCCATTCAGTACTTC.

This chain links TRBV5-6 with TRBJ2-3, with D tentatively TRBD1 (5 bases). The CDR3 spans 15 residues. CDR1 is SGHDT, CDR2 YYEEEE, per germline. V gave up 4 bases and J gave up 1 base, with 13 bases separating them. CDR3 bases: TGTGCCAGCAGCCAGAGGTTAGGGGGCACAGATACGCAGTATTTT. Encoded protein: CASSQRLGGTDTQYF.

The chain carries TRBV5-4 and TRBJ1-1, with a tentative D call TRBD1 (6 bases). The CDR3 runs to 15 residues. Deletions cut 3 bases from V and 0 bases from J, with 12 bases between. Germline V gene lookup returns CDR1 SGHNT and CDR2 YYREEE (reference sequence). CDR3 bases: TGTGCCAGCAGCTCCGCGCAGGGGATGAACACTGAAGCTTTCTTT. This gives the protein CASSSAQGMNTEAFF.

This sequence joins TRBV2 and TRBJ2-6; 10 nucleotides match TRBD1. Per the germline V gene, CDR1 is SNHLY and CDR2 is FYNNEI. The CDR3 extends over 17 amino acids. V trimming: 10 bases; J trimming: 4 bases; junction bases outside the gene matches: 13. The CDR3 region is CATSRRDRGSGANVLTF. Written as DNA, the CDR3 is TGTGCCACGTCCAGACGGGACAGGGGATCCGGGGCCAACGTCCTGACTTTC.

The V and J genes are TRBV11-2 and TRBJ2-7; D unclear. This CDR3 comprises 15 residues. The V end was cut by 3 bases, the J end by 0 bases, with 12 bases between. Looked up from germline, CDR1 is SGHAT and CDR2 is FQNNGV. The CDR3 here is CASSLRLLSSYEQYF. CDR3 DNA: TGTGCCAGCAGCTTGAGGTTGCTGAGCTCCTACGAGCAGTACTTC.

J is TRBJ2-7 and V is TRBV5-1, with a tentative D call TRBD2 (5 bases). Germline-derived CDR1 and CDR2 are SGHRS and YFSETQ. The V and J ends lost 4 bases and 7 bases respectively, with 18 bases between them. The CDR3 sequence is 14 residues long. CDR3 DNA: TGCGCCAGCAGCGCTGATGGAAGCCCGGGGGAGCAGTACTTC. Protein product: CASSADGSPGEQYF.

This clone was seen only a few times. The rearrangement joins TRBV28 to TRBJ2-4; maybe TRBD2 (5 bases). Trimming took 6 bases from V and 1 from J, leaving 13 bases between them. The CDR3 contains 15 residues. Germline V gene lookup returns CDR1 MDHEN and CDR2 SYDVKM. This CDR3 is CASSGFGEAKNIQYF. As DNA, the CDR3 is TGTGCCAGCAGCGGGTTCGGGGAGGCCAAAAACATTCAGTACTTC.

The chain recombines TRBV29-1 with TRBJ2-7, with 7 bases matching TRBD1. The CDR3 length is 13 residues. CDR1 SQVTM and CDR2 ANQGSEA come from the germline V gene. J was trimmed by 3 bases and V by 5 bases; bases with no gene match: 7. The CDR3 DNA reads TGCAGCGTTTACAGACAGGGATTCTACGAGCAGTACTTC. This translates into CSVYRQGFYEQYF.

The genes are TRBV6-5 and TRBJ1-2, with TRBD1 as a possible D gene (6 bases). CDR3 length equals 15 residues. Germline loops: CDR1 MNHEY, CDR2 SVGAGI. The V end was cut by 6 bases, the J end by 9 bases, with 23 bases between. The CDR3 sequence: CASSQKDRPLKSYTF. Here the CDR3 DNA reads TGTGCCAGCAGCCAGAAAGACAGGCCGCTTAAGAGCTACACCTTC.

CDR3 loop: CASSFPEETQYF. The DNA of the CDR3 is TGCGCCAGCAGCTTCCCCGAAGAGACCCAGTACTTC. The chain couples TRBV5-1 to TRBJ2-5; no clear D. This CDR3 contains 12 residues. Looked up from germline, CDR1 is SGHRS and CDR2 is YFSETQ. V was cut by 2 bases and J by 3 bases, with 5 bases left in between.

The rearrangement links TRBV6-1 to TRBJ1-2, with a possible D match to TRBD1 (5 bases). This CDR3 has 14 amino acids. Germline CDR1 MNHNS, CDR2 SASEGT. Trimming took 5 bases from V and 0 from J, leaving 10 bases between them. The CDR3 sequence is CASSLAGPNYGYTF. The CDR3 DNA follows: TGTGCCAGCAGTTTGGCAGGGCCTAACTATGGCTACACCTTC.

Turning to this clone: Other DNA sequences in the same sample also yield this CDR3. The CDR3, as DNA: TGTGCCAGCAGCTTAGGTACGGGTTACGAGCAGTACTTC. Residues: CASSLGTGYEQYF. The chain is built from TRBV7-9 and TRBJ2-7; D remains unclear. The ends were cut back, 1 base at V and 4 bases at J, with 8 bases in the middle. The length of the CDR3 is 13 residues. The germline gives CDR1 SEHNR, CDR2 FQNEAQ (reference sequence).

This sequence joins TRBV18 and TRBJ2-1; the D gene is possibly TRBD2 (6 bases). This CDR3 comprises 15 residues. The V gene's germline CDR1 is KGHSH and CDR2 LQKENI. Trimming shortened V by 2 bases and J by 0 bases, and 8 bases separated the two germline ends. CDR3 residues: CASSPLGGSYNEQFF. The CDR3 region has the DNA TGTGCCAGCTCACCATTGGGGGGCTCCTACAATGAGCAGTTCTTC.

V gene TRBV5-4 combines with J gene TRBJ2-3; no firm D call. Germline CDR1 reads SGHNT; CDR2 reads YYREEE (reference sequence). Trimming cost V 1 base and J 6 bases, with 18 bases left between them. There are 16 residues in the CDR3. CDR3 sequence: CASSLSSLRDRDTQYF. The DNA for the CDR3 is TGTGCCAGCAGCTTGTCTTCCCTCCGAGATCGGGATACGCAGTATTTT.

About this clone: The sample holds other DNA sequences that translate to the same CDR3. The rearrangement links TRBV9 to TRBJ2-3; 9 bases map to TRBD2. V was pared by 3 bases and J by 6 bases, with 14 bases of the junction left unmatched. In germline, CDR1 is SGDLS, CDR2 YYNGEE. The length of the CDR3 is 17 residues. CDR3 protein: CASSGEAGGFHGDTQYF. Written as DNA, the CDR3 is TGTGCCAGCAGCGGCGAAGCGGGAGGCTTCCACGGGGATACGCAGTATTTT.

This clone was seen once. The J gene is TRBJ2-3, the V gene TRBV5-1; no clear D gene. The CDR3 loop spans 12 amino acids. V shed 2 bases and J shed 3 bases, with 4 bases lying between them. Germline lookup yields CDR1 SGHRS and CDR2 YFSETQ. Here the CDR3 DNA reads TGCGCCAGCAGCTTTCAAACAGATACGCAGTATTTT. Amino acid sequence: CASSFQTDTQYF. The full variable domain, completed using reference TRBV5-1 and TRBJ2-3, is KAGVTQTPRYLIKTRGQQVTLSCSPISGHRSVSWYQQTPGQGLQFLFEYFSETQRNKGNFPGRFSGRQFSNSRSEMNVSTLELGDSALYLCASSFQTDTQYFGPGTRLTVL.

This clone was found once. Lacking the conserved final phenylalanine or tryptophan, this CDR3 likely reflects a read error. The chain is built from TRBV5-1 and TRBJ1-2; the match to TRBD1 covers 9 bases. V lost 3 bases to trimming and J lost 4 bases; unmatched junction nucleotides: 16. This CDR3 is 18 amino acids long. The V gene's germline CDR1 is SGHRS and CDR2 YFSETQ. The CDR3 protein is CASSSGRGQGSSLYGYTL. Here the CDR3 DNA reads TGCGCCAGCAGCTCTGGAAGAGGACAGGGGTCCTCCCTCTATGGCTACACCCTC.

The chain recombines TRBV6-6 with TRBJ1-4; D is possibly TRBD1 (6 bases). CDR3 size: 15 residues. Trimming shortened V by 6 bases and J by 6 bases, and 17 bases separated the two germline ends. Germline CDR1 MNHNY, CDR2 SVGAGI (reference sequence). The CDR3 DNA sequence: TGTGCCAGCAGATACACGACAGGCGTGGATGAAAAACTGTTTTTT. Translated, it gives CASRYTTGVDEKLFF.

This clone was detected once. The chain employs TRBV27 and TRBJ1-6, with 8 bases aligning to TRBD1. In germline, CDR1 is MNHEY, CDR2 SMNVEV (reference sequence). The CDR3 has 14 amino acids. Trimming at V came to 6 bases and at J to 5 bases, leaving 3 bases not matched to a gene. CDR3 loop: CASRGQANNSPLHF. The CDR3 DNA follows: TGTGCCAGCAGGGGACAGGCAAATAATTCACCCCTCCACTTT.

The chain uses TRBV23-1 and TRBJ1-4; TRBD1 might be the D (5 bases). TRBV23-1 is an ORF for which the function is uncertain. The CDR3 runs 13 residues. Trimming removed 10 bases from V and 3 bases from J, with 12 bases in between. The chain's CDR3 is CAILRDSNEKLFF. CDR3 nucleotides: TGCGCCATCCTCCGGGACTCTAATGAAAAACTGTTTTTT.

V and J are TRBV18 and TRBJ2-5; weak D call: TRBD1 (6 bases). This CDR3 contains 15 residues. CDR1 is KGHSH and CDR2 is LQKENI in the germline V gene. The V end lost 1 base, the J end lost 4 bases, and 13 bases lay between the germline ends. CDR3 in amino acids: CASSPRAGERETQYF. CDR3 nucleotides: TGTGCCAGCTCACCACGTGCAGGGGAAAGAGAGACCCAGTACTTC.

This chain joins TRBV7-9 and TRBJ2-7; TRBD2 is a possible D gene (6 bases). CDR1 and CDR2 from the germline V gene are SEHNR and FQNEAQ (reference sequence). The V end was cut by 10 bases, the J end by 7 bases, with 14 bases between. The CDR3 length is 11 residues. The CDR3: CATYRGGEQYF. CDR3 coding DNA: TGTGCCACCTATCGAGGAGGGGAGCAGTACTTC.

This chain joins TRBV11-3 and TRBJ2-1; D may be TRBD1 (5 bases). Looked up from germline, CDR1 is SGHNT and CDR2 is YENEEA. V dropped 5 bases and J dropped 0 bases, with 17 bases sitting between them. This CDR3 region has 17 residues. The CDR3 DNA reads TGTGCCAGCAGCCCCACAGGTTGGGCGGACTCCTACAATGAGCAGTTCTTC. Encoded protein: CASSPTGWADSYNEQFF.

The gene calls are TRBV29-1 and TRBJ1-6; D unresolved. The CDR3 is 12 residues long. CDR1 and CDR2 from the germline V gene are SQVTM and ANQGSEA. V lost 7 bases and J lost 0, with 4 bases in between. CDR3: CSASSYNSPLHF. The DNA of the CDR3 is TGCAGCGCGAGCTCCTATAATTCACCCCTCCACTTT.

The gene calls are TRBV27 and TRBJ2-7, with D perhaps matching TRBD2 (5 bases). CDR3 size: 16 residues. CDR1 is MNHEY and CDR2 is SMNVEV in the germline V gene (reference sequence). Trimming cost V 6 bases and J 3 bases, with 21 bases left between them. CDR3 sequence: CASRPSGVVAYYEQYF. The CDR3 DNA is TGTGCCAGCAGGCCCTCCGGGGTGGTGGCCTACTACGAGCAGTACTTC.